One T cell receptor (beta chain) is described in this entry. Data came from immunoSEQ multiplex PCR; TCRdb stores just in-frame clones and leaves some out. The sample records around 70,000 clones, approximately 94% being singletons. This sample is drawn from a study of control samples from healthy donors and cancer patients. Germline V gene sequence: CDR1 LGHDT, CDR2 YNNKEL (reference sequence). Trimming removed 4 bases from V and 0 bases from J, with 9 bases in between. The CDR3 covers 14 residues. The chain employs TRBV3-1 (or the pseudogene TRBV3-2) and TRBJ1-2; D perhaps matches TRBD1 (5 bases). Specimen: blood. This receptor was identified in a woman in her 30s in good health. CDR3 DNA: TGTGCCAGCAGCCTCCGGACACCTAACTATGGCTACACCTTC. As protein: CASSLRTPNYGYTF.